The entry below gives a single TCR beta chain sequence along with its context. Antigen unknown. This specimen comes from a study of shared clonotypes between healthy human individuals. Overall study results and limits: Generation of non-shared clonotypes was less probable than generation of clonotypes shared by all four donors. Sharing across a handful of donors was seen in approximately 5.2% of naive CD4 clonotypes.

The data were produced by immunoSEQ multiplex PCR, yet TCRdb's version contains in-frame clones alone and is incomplete. The data contain 2 million to 2.5 million clones, 80% to 95% of them seen just once; the ten biggest clones take up around 0.35%. The specimen sequenced was naive CD4+ T cells from PBMCs. The subset here: CD45RA+ positively selected. This clonotype was obtained from a man younger than 30 in good health. Some clones in this sample may be carry-over from other donors' samples.

The chain's CDR3 is CASSEEGARNQPQHF. The CDR3 DNA reads as TGTGCCAGCAGTGAAGAAGGGGCGAGGAATCAGCCCCAGCATTTT. This rearrangement joins TRBV2 to TRBJ1-5; weak D call: TRBD1 (5 bases). Germline V CDR1 and CDR2: SNHLY, FYNNEI. V was shortened by 1 base and J by 4 bases, with 11 bases between the two germline ends. The CDR3 contains 15 residues. Looking up the rest from reference TRBV2 and TRBJ1-5 gives the full variable domain: EPEVTQTPSHQVTQMGQEVILRCVPISNHLYFYWYRQILGQKVEFLVSFYNNEISEKSEIFDDQFSVERPDGSNFTLKIRSTKLEDSAMYFCASSEEGARNQPQHFGDGTRLSIL.